What follows are 12 T cell receptor beta chains derived from one specimen sequenced in a study of blood T cell repertoires in COVID-19. Data came from immunoSEQ multiplex PCR; TCRdb stores just in-frame clones and leaves some out. The table shows 250,000 or so clones, with approximately 84% occurring only once. The sequenced material came from PBMCs or T cells enriched from blood (not recorded which). These receptor sequences come from a woman between 50 and 59 years old who had been exposed to COVID-19.

V usage is TRBV10-1 and J usage is TRBJ1-1; 7 bases are a match to TRBD1. V lost 10 bases, J lost 6 bases, and 14 bases stayed unmatched. The CDR3 contains 14 residues. CDR1 and CDR2 (germline): WNHNN, SYGVQD (reference sequence). CDR3 sequence: CATPPPTGVAEAFF. CDR3 in DNA: TGCGCCACCCCACCCCCAACAGGGGTCGCTGAAGCTTTCTTT.

V usage is TRBV5-6 and J usage is TRBJ2-1; 8 bases align to TRBD2. Germline loops: CDR1 SGHDT, CDR2 YYEEEE. CDR3 size: 15 residues. V lost 0 bases to trimming and J lost 4 bases; unmatched junction nucleotides: 3. CDR3 amino acids: CASSLDTSGYNEQFF. The CDR3 bases are TGTGCCAGCAGCTTGGATACTAGCGGTTACAATGAGCAGTTCTTC.

In this sample, this clone turned up once. The rearrangement uses TRBV7-9 and TRBJ2-3; D perhaps matches TRBD2 (6 bases). Germline V gene data show CDR1 as SEHNR and CDR2 as FQNEAQ (reference sequence). The CDR3 consists of 16 residues. The V and J ends lost 1 base and 1 base respectively, with 12 bases between them. Here the CDR3 DNA reads TGTGCCAGCAGCTTAGATGGCCCTAGCGGCACAGATACGCAGTATTTT. Amino acid sequence: CASSLDGPSGTDTQYF.

The V gene is TRBV19, the J gene TRBJ1-1, with D possibly matching TRBD1 (5 bases). Trimming left V 0 bases short and J 8 bases short, with 10 bases between. Per the germline V gene, CDR1 is LNHDA and CDR2 is SQIVND (reference sequence). The CDR3 sequence is 13 residues long. The CDR3 loop reads CASSIDANREAFF. CDR3 in DNA: TGTGCCAGTAGTATAGACGCCAACAGGGAAGCTTTCTTT.

The chain recombines TRBV30 with TRBJ2-7; tentative D call: TRBD2 (5 bases). The CDR3 has 15 amino acids. V was clipped by 0 bases and J by 1 base, with 13 bases between them. Germline loops: CDR1 GTSNPN, CDR2 SVGIG (reference sequence). CDR3 nucleotides: TGTGCCTGGAGTGTAATCGGGGTTAAGTCCTACGAGCAGTACTTC. This gives the protein CAWSVIGVKSYEQYF.

This clone occurred many times. V and J are TRBV11-1 and TRBJ1-2; the D gene is possibly TRBD1 (5 bases). CDR3 length: 14 residues. The germline V gene has CDR1 SGHAT and CDR2 FQDESV (reference sequence). V was cut by 1 base and J by 8 bases, with 14 bases left in between. The CDR3 DNA reads TGTGCCAGCAGCTTAGGCGGGACTGCGACGGGCTACACCTTC. This sequence encodes CASSLGGTATGYTF.

The chain links TRBV7-2 to TRBJ2-5, with a tentative D call TRBD2 (6 bases). The germline V gene encodes CDR1 SGHTA and CDR2 FQGNSA. CDR3 length equals 16 residues. V was trimmed by 4 bases and J by 5 bases, leaving 20 bases between them. The DNA for the CDR3 is TGTGCCAGCAGCTCCCTCCGCGGGGCGGTCGGGGAGACCCAGTACTTC. As protein: CASSSLRGAVGETQYF.

The chain links TRBV10-1 to TRBJ2-1, with 9 nucleotides matching TRBD2. With V trimmed by 3 bases and J by 9 bases, 6 bases remained unmatched. The CDR3 is 14 residues long. Germline V gene data show CDR1 as WNHNN and CDR2 as SYGVQD (reference sequence). In DNA form, the CDR3 reads TGCGCCAGCAGTGATCCCGGGACTAGCACTGAGCAGTTCTTC. Translation gives CASSDPGTSTEQFF.

The chain is built from TRBV5-1 and TRBJ2-3; 7 nucleotides agree with TRBD1. In germline, CDR1 is SGHRS, CDR2 YFSETQ. V shed 2 bases and J 2 bases; nucleotides not matched to a gene: 8. There are 16 residues in the CDR3. The CDR3 here is CASSFVPGQLTDTQYF. The CDR3 region has the DNA TGCGCCAGCAGCTTCGTACCGGGACAGCTCACAGATACGCAGTATTTT.

The chain carries TRBV29-1 and TRBJ2-6; perhaps TRBD1 as D (6 bases). Germline values: CDR1 SQVTM, CDR2 ANQGSEA. The CDR3 extends over 15 amino acids. V gave up 7 bases and J gave up 2 bases, with 15 bases separating them. For the CDR3, the DNA is TGCAGCGCTTACCAGGGGCTCCCTGGGGCCAACGTCCTGACTTTC. This gives the protein CSAYQGLPGANVLTF.

V is TRBV5-4 and J is TRBJ1-1; possible D gene TRBD1, 6 bases. V gave up 3 bases and J gave up 0 bases, with 15 bases separating them. This CDR3 spans 16 amino acids. Germline V gene sequence: CDR1 SGHNT, CDR2 YYREEE (reference sequence). The CDR3 nucleotides read TGTGCCAGCAGCTCCCTACAGGGAGTTATGAACACTGAAGCTTTCTTT. Its translation is CASSSLQGVMNTEAFF.

The J gene is TRBJ2-5, the V gene TRBV5-1; D remains ambiguous. The CDR3 is 14 residues long. Germline V CDR1 and CDR2: SGHRS, YFSETQ. Trimming cost V 2 bases and J 2 bases, with 10 bases left between them. CDR3: CASSFLSFQETQYF. CDR3 bases: TGCGCCAGCAGCTTTCTTTCTTTTCAAGAGACCCAGTACTTC.